The T cell receptor (beta chain) under discussion was sequenced for a study of control samples from healthy donors and cancer patients. Germline assignment: CDR1 MNHEY and CDR2 SMNVEV (reference sequence). V was clipped by 4 bases and J by 0 bases, with 9 bases between them. There are 14 residues in the CDR3. This clone has ten or more counts. TCRdb's table, derived via immunoSEQ multiplex PCR, lists solely in-frame clones and lacks some. The profile covers 100,000 to 150,000 clones, with roughly 89% appearing a single time and roughly 7.8% taken by the ten largest. This TCR came from a man aged 50 to 60 with head and neck cancer. The rearrangement uses TRBV27 and TRBJ1-1; D remains unclear. The sample taken for sequencing was PBMCs. The CDR3 DNA is TGTGCCAGCAGTTCGGCCAGCTTGAACACTGAAGCTTTCTTT. This sequence encodes CASSSASLNTEAFF.